These T cell receptor beta chains were read from a single sample in a study of blood T cell repertoires in COVID-19. Using immunoSEQ multiplex PCR, the repertoire was profiled, and TCRdb retains in-frame clones only, with some absent. The top ten hold approximately 8% of the sample, which has 200,000 to 250,000 clones, 75% to 85% seen once. Sequenced input: peripheral blood. These receptors were taken from a woman of 80 years or more with COVID-19, enrolled during active disease. The CDR3 runs from the conserved cysteine through the conserved F or W. The D gene is left open where the match is weak. Not all rows give a size; the values are once, few, many and, for expanded clones, a class.

TRBD2	TRBV29-1	-	TRBJ2-7	TGCAGCGTTCAACTAGCGGCAGCCGGCTACGAGCAGTACTTC	CSVQLAAAGYEQYF
-	TRBV5-4	-	TRBJ1-2	TGTGCCAGCAGCTTGAACTCCCTCGGGGTAGGCTACACCTTC	CASSLNSLGVGYTF
-	TRBV4-2	-	TRBJ1-1	TGTGCCAGCAGCCGAGAGAGGAACACTGAAGCTTTCTTT	CASSRERNTEAFF
TRBD1	TRBV7-2	-	TRBJ2-3	TGTGCCAGCAGACGCGACAGGGGGCAAGATACGCAGTATTTT	CASRRDRGQDTQYF
-	TRBV7-3	-	TRBJ2-1	TGTGCCAGCAGCCTCGGACAGACCTACAATGAGCAGTTCTTC	CASSLGQTYNEQFF
TRBD1	TRBV5-1	-	TRBJ1-6	TGCGCCAGCAGCCTAAGGACAGGCAATTCACCCCTCCACTTT	CASSLRTGNSPLHF
TRBD1	TRBV18	-	TRBJ1-3	TGTGCCAGCTCCCAAAATACGGTCGGGACAGCTGGAAACACCATATATTTT	CASSQNTVGTAGNTIYF
-	TRBV21-1	-	TRBJ2-3	TGTGCCAGCATTCCGGGACACCGAATCACAGATACGCAGTATTTT	CASIPGHRITDTQYF
-	TRBV21-1	-	TRBJ1-1	TGTGCCAGCTCCCCGGACAGGGGATACACTGAAGCTTTCTTT	CASSPDRGYTEAFF
-	TRBV28	-	TRBJ2-1	TGTGCCAGCAGGCAACTTACCTACAATGAGCAGTTCTTC	CASRQLTYNEQFF
TRBD1	TRBV18	-	TRBJ1-3	TGTGCCAGCTCACCGGGACAGGTCTCTGGAAACACCATATATTTT	CASSPGQVSGNTIYF
-	TRBV28	-	TRBJ2-1	TGTGCCAGCAGTTTATCCGCGTACGAGCAGTTCTTC	CASSLSAYEQFF
TRBD2	TRBV5-1	-	TRBJ2-3	TGCGCCAGCAGACTGCTAGCGGGACCTAGCACAGATACGCAGTATTTT	CASRLLAGPSTDTQYF
-	TRBV28	-	TRBJ2-7	TGTGCCAGCAGTCCCGACAGAATTCAGGACGAGCAGTACTTC	CASSPDRIQDEQYF
-	TRBV7-9	once	TRBJ1-1	TGTGCCAGCAGCTTAGCGGCGGGGTCGAACACTGAAGCTTTCTTT	CASSLAAGSNTEAFF
-	TRBV19	-	TRBJ2-1	TGTGCCACCGGAGGGGTCGGAACGGACCCCTACAATGAGCAGTTCTTC	CATGGVGTDPYNEQFF
-	TRBV7-2	-	TRBJ2-7	TGTGCCAGCAGCGTCTCTACGGGGAACGAGCAGTACTTC	CASSVSTGNEQYF
-	TRBV2	-	TRBJ2-2	TGTGCCAGCGGAAGGGACACGAACACCGGGGAGCTGTTTTTT	CASGRDTNTGELFF
TRBD1	TRBV5-4	-	TRBJ1-6	TGTGCCAGCAGCCCCTCGGACAGGGGTAATTCACCCCTCCACTTT	CASSPSDRGNSPLHF
TRBD2	TRBV6-6	-	TRBJ2-5	TGTGCCAGCGAGGCGGGAGAGGAGACCCAGTACTTC	CASEAGEETQYF
TRBD1	TRBV7-9	few	TRBJ1-4	TGTGCCAGCAGGGGCCAGGGGGCCGGGGAAAAACTGTTTTTT	CASRGQGAGEKLFF
-	TRBV6-1	-	TRBJ2-7	TGTGCCAGCAGTGAAAGATCGGGACTGGGCACCTACGAGCAGTACTTC	CASSERSGLGTYEQYF